Sequencing of this T cell receptor beta chain was carried out in a study of shared clonotypes between healthy human individuals. Study results and caveats: Estimated richness values were generally larger in naive subsets than in memory subsets.

Concerning this clone itself: Its target is not known.

CDR1 is MNHNS, CDR2 SASEGT, per germline. CDR3 length equals 11 residues. V was pared by 7 bases and J by 5 bases, with 9 bases between. Per the authors' pipeline: Junction-only sequences without quality scores came from ImmunoSEQ, so filtering differed. This table comes from immunoSEQ multiplex PCR, and its TCRdb copy is limited to in-frame clones, with some not included. For V, J and clone size, that table is used; D and trimming come from the DNA. Found here are 230,000 or so clones, over 60% of them singletons; the top ten hold over 8.5%. Sequenced sample: memory CD4+ T cells sorted from blood. Subset of the sample: CD45RA-negative fraction. The J gene is TRBJ2-7, the V gene TRBV6-1; D perhaps matches TRBD1 (6 bases). The source is a young man in good health. CDR3 region: CASTRTDEQYF. The DNA for the CDR3 is TGTGCCAGCACCAGGACAGACGAGCAGTACTTC.